The 13 T cell receptor beta chains below all came from one sample that was sequenced in a study of blood T cell repertoires in COVID-19. Clones were sequenced by immunoSEQ multiplex PCR, and TCRdb holds only the in-frame ones, with some missing. The repertoire has approximately 100,000 clones, about 90% of them found once; the top ten carry roughly 11%. What was sequenced was peripheral blood. The receptors here all came from a woman in her twenties or thirties with acute or convalescent COVID-19.

The chain recombines TRBV12-3 or TRBV12-4 with TRBJ2-3; 7 bases line up with TRBD1. Unmatched junction bases numbered 4, after V lost 6 bases and J lost 4 bases. There are 13 residues in the CDR3. This chain's CDR3 is CASSSTGPDTQYF. In DNA, the CDR3 is TGTGCCAGCAGCTCGACAGGGCCAGATACGCAGTATTTT.

The V and J genes are TRBV5-1 and TRBJ2-7; perhaps TRBD2 as D (6 bases). The CDR3 runs to 15 residues. V dropped 4 bases and J dropped 5 bases, with 19 bases sitting between them. CDR1 is SGHRS, CDR2 YFSETQ, per germline. The CDR3 reads CASSRGLLGEDEQYF. CDR3 nucleotide sequence: TGCGCCAGCAGCCGGGGACTCTTAGGGGAAGACGAGCAGTACTTC.

V is TRBV5-1 and J is TRBJ2-6; no clear D. CDR3 length: 16 residues. CDR1 SGHRS and CDR2 YFSETQ come from the germline V gene. V lost 1 base to trimming and J lost 1 base, with 9 bases between them. CDR3 region: CASSLTESSGANVLTF. Here the CDR3 DNA reads TGCGCCAGCAGCTTGACAGAGTCTTCTGGGGCCAACGTCCTGACTTTC.

The chain couples TRBV15 to TRBJ2-1; TRBD1 might be the D (6 bases). The germline V and J ends were trimmed by 5 bases and 1 base, with 30 bases remaining between them. The CDR3 totals 21 residues. The V gene's germline CDR1 is LNHNV and CDR2 YYDKDF (reference sequence). This chain's CDR3 is CATSGDGRTATKTSSYNEQFF. CDR3 bases: TGTGCCACCAGCGGTGACGGACGGACAGCCACCAAAACAAGTTCCTACAATGAGCAGTTCTTC.

This chain links TRBV12-3 or TRBV12-4 with TRBJ2-1, with D unclear. The CDR3 is 12 residues long. The V end was cut by 6 bases, the J end by 13 bases, with 16 bases between. The CDR3 coding sequence is TGTGCCAGCAGCACTCCTGAGGCAAACCAGTTCTTC. This translates into CASSTPEANQFF.

The chain joins TRBV28 to TRBJ1-4, with 12 bases fitting TRBD1. This CDR3 region has 16 residues. Germline CDR1 and CDR2: MDHEN and SYDVKM. The V segment lost 5 bases and the J segment 3 bases; nucleotides outside the gene matches: 4. CDR3 residues: CASSTGTGGSNEKLFF. CDR3 DNA sequence: TGTGCCAGCAGTACAGGGACAGGGGGCTCTAATGAAAAACTGTTTTTT.

This clone was counted once. The chain employs TRBV11-3 and TRBJ1-1; no definite D call. The ends were cut back, 1 base at V and 0 bases at J, with 3 bases in the middle. Per the germline V gene, CDR1 is SGHNT and CDR2 is YENEEA. CDR3 size: 13 residues. CDR3 sequence reads: CASSLVVNTEAFF. The CDR3 bases are TGTGCCAGCAGCTTAGTAGTGAACACTGAAGCTTTCTTT. Looking up the rest from reference TRBV11-3 and TRBJ1-1 gives the full variable domain: EAGVVQSPRYKIIEKKQPVAFWCNPISGHNTLYWYLQNLGQGPELLIRYENEEAVDDSQLPKDRFSAERLKGVDSTLKIQPAELGDSAVYLCASSLVVNTEAFFGQGTRLTVV.

V gene TRBV7-2 combines with J gene TRBJ2-1, with a tentative D call TRBD2 (5 bases). Germline V lookup: CDR1 SGHTA, CDR2 FQGNSA. Between the trimmed V and J ends, which lost 5 bases and 7 bases, there was a span of 15 bases. This CDR3 comprises 14 residues. CDR3 sequence reads: CASSPPTKPNEQFF. The CDR3 nucleotides read TGTGCCAGCAGCCCTCCGACTAAGCCTAATGAGCAGTTCTTC.

This sequence joins TRBV5-6 and TRBJ2-7, with D tentatively TRBD2 (5 bases). There are 13 residues in the CDR3. Germline V gene sequence: CDR1 SGHDT, CDR2 YYEEEE. V shed 4 bases and J shed 4 bases, with 12 bases lying between them. As DNA, the CDR3 is TGTGCCAGCAGCGACGGGATGTGGTACGAGCAGTACTTC. Translated: CASSDGMWYEQYF.

The chain combines TRBV5-6 with TRBJ2-7; the D gene is possibly TRBD1 (6 bases). CDR1 SGHDT and CDR2 YYEEEE come from the germline V gene. The ends were cut back, 3 bases at V and 3 bases at J, with 19 bases in the middle. The CDR3 is 16 amino acids. The CDR3 spells CASSSVGQTVHYEQYF. The CDR3 DNA sequence: TGTGCCAGCAGCTCGGTAGGACAGACGGTTCACTACGAGCAGTACTTC.

The chain employs TRBV5-1 and TRBJ1-2; 12 bases agree with TRBD1. With V trimmed by 5 bases and J by 6 bases, 8 bases remained unmatched. Germline values: CDR1 SGHRS, CDR2 YFSETQ. This CDR3 has 15 amino acids. For the CDR3, the DNA is TGCGCCAGCAGACCCGGGACAGGGGGCTACGATGGCTACACCTTC. The encoded protein is CASRPGTGGYDGYTF.

This clone was seen a few times. This chain links TRBV18 with TRBJ1-5; D gene unclear. This CDR3 comprises 13 residues. V lost 3 bases and J 5 bases, leaving 8 bases between the germline ends. Per germline, CDR1 KGHSH and CDR2 LQKENI. The CDR3 nucleotides are TGTGCCAGCTCACCGTCCTTAGATCAGCCCCAGCATTTT. This sequence encodes CASSPSLDQPQHF. The entire variable domain, with the rest obtained from reference TRBV18 and TRBJ1-5, is as follows: NAGVMQNPRHLVRRRGQEARLRCSPMKGHSHVYWYRQLPEEGLKFMVYLQKENIIDESGMPKERFSAEFPKEGPSILRIQQVVRGDSAAYFCASSPSLDQPQHFGDGTRLSIL.

CDR3 residues: CASGLAGGLNEQYF. DNA of the CDR3: TGTGCCAGTGGACTAGCGGGGGGGCTAAACGAGCAGTACTTC. This chain joins TRBV27 and TRBJ2-7; 15 bases agree with TRBD2. With V trimmed by 9 bases and J by 5 bases, 5 bases remained unmatched. The germline gives CDR1 MNHEY, CDR2 SMNVEV (reference sequence). CDR3 length: 14 amino acids.